This TCR beta chain stems from a study of CD8+ T cells in alopecia areata. It was cDNA, reverse transcribed from extracted RNA, that served as the sequencing template. The method was immunoSEQ multiplex PCR; TCRdb's version includes in-frame clones alone and lacks a portion of them. The profile shows about 160,000 clones, roughly 44% of them singletons. As regards this clone: Its antigen is not identified. Other DNA sequences in the sample encode the same CDR3.

In germline, CDR1 is SEHNR, CDR2 FQNEAQ (reference sequence). There are 14 residues in the CDR3. V lost 2 bases, J lost 1 base, and 1 base stayed unmatched. Study-wide points: TCR sharing was clearer in mice than between patients, perhaps partly owing to patient HLA diversity.

Sequences were obtained from CD4+ T cells sorted from blood. The sequence was obtained from a human donor with alopecia areata. The V call is TRBV7-9, the J call TRBJ1-1; TRBD1 matches at 7 bases. CDR3 coding DNA: TGTGCCAGCAGCTTACGACAGGGGAACACTGAAGCTTTCTTT. As protein: CASSLRQGNTEAFF.